The 27 T cell receptor beta chains in this list originate from one sample, sequenced in a study of T cell responses to AZD1222 COVID-19 vaccine. Assay used: immunoSEQ multiplex PCR; TCRdb lists only in-frame clones, some missing. The data contain some 80,000 clones, 90% of them seen just once; the ten biggest clones take up about 3%. The sequencing used peripheral blood, collected 28 days after the second AZD1222 dose. The receptor set was obtained from an adult who received the AZD1222 COVID-19 vaccine.

This sequence joins TRBV9 and TRBJ2-7, with D tentatively TRBD2 (5 bases). V gave up 0 bases and J gave up 1 base, with 8 bases separating them. The germline gives CDR1 SGDLS, CDR2 YYNGEE. The CDR3 has 14 amino acids. This CDR3 is CASSVGSGSYEQYF. As DNA, the CDR3 is TGTGCCAGCAGCGTAGGGAGCGGATCCTACGAGCAGTACTTC.

V is TRBV10-3 and J is TRBJ2-7; D unclear. The germline V gene has CDR1 ENHRY and CDR2 SYGVKD. Trimming removed 11 bases at V and 3 bases at J, with 11 bases between. This CDR3 spans 11 amino acids. CDR3 DNA sequence: TGTGCCGGTGTAGACATCTACGAGCAGTACTTC. It is translated as CAGVDIYEQYF.

The chain has TRBV5-1 and TRBJ2-5, with 7 bases lining up with TRBD2. This CDR3 contains 14 residues. The V and J ends lost 0 bases and 5 bases, in that order; junction bases with no gene match: 4. From germline, CDR1 is SGHRS and CDR2 YFSETQ. The CDR3 nucleotides read TGCGCCAGCAGCTTGGCGGGGGGAGGCGAGACCCAGTACTTC. It specifies CASSLAGGGETQYF.

The chain is built from TRBV6-5 and TRBJ1-5, with 7 positions matching TRBD1. Germline CDR1 and CDR2: MNHEY and SVGAGI. The CDR3 length is 15 residues. V trimming: 0 bases; J trimming: 7 bases; junction bases outside the gene matches: 6. The CDR3 sequence is CASSYSDRAGQPQHF. CDR3 nucleotide sequence: TGTGCCAGCAGTTACTCTGACAGGGCTGGGCAGCCCCAGCATTTT.

J is TRBJ1-3 and V is TRBV6-5, with D unresolved. The V gene lost 2 bases and the J gene lost 4 bases, with 9 bases spanning the gap. The CDR3 contains 14 residues. The germline V gene encodes CDR1 MNHEY and CDR2 SVGAGI. CDR3 residues: CASSYLGMGNTIYF. CDR3 nucleotides: TGTGCCAGCAGTTACCTAGGGATGGGAAACACCATATATTTT.

In DNA, the CDR3 is TGTGCCAGCAGTTTAAGGCACCAAATGGACACCTTC. Translation: CASSLRHQMDTF. This sequence joins TRBV12-3 or TRBV12-4 and TRBJ1-2, with no clear D. The length of the CDR3 is 12 residues. V was trimmed by 2 bases and J by 12 bases, leaving 13 bases between them.

The chain joins TRBV4-3 to TRBJ1-2; unclear D gene. Per the germline V gene, CDR1 is LGHNA and CDR2 is YSLEER. V was trimmed by 6 bases and J by 2 bases, leaving 7 bases between them. The length of the CDR3 is 12 residues. In DNA, the CDR3 is TGCGCCAGCAGTGAACGGAACTATGGCTACACCTTC. It specifies CASSERNYGYTF.

This sequence joins TRBV5-6 and TRBJ1-1; D is perhaps TRBD1 (6 bases). The length of the CDR3 is 14 residues. CDR1 is SGHDT and CDR2 is YYEEEE in the germline V gene. Trimming removed 5 bases from V and 6 bases from J, with 17 bases in between. The CDR3 is CASRSFDRLSEAFF. CDR3 bases: TGTGCCAGCAGATCGTTCGACAGGCTCTCTGAAGCTTTCTTT.

V is TRBV5-4 and J is TRBJ1-3; D is possibly TRBD1 (6 bases). The CDR3 is 15 residues long. The ends were cut back, 3 bases at V and 0 bases at J, with 10 bases in the middle. Germline V gene sequence: CDR1 SGHNT, CDR2 YYREEE (reference sequence). Here the CDR3 DNA reads TGTGCCAGCAGCTCCGACAGGTACTCTGGAAACACCATATATTTT. The encoded protein is CASSSDRYSGNTIYF. Full variable domain (rest looked up from reference TRBV5-4 and TRBJ1-3): ETGVTQSPTHLIKTRGQQVTLRCSSQSGHNTVSWYQQALGQGPQFIFQYYREEENGRGNFPPRFSGLQFPNYSSELNVNALELDDSALYLCASSSDRYSGNTIYFGEGSWLTVV.

V is TRBV19 and J is TRBJ1-2; D is unclear. CDR3 length: 17 amino acids. Looked up from germline, CDR1 is LNHDA and CDR2 is SQIVND (reference sequence). V was shortened by 3 bases and J by 8 bases, with 25 bases between the two germline ends. The CDR3 region is CASSIVSQLALSRGYTF. The CDR3 DNA reads as TGTGCCAGTAGTATCGTTTCCCAACTGGCTCTATCACGGGGCTACACCTTC.

This chain uses TRBV6-2 or TRBV6-3 with TRBJ1-6, with 7 positions matching TRBD1. V gave up 6 bases and J gave up 14 bases; unmatched junction bases: 7. CDR1 and CDR2 (germline): MNHEY, SVGEGT. The CDR3 has 12 residues. CDR3 in DNA: TGTGCCAGCAGCGGACAGGAGTCGTCCCTCCACTTT. Amino acids: CASSGQESSLHF.

The genes are TRBV5-4 and TRBJ1-4, with D uncertain. This CDR3 region has 15 residues. CDR1 and CDR2 from the germline V gene are SGHNT and YYREEE (reference sequence). The V end was cut by 4 bases, the J end by 5 bases, with 15 bases between. As DNA, the CDR3 is TGTGCCAGCAGCCCGGAAGGCCCACGGAATGAAAAACTGTTTTTT. Its translation is CASSPEGPRNEKLFF.

The chain links TRBV6-5 to TRBJ2-5; D uncertain. The CDR3 runs 14 residues. The germline gives CDR1 MNHEY, CDR2 SVGAGI. V gave up 8 bases and J gave up 2 bases, with 15 bases separating them. CDR3 amino acids: CASRLQLGQETQYF. DNA of the CDR3: TGTGCCAGCCGGTTACAGCTGGGTCAAGAGACCCAGTACTTC.

Comment on this clone: Germline is not matched at one junction end, which may reflect a read error. J is TRBJ2-1 and V is TRBV7-2; tentatively, D is TRBD1 (6 bases). Germline CDR1 is SGHTA and CDR2 is FQGNSA. This CDR3 region has 13 residues. CDR3: CASSVFRDNQQFF. In DNA, the CDR3 is TGTGCCAGCAGCGTGTTCCGGGACAATCAGCAGTTCTTC.

The CDR3 protein is CASSAGRNTEAFF. In DNA form, the CDR3 reads TGTGCCAGCTCGGCCGGGAGGAACACTGAAGCTTTCTTT. This chain joins TRBV18 and TRBJ1-1; D unclear. Germline V CDR1 and CDR2: KGHSH, LQKENI. Trimming pared 6 bases from V and 1 base from J, leaving 9 bases between. This CDR3 is 13 amino acids long. Filled out from reference TRBV18 and TRBJ1-1, the complete variable domain reads NAGVMQNPRHLVRRRGQEARLRCSPMKGHSHVYWYRQLPEEGLKFMVYLQKENIIDESGMPKERFSAEFPKEGPSILRIQQVVRGDSAAYFCASSAGRNTEAFFGQGTRLTVV.

This chain connects TRBV19 to TRBJ1-1, with 7 nucleotides matching TRBD1. The germline CDR1 and CDR2 sequences are LNHDA and SQIVND (reference sequence). Trimming cost V 3 bases and J 3 bases; bases outside gene matches: 4. This CDR3 region has 14 residues. The DNA for the CDR3 is TGTGCCAGTAGTATCACAGGGGATTACACTGAAGCTTTCTTT. This encodes CASSITGDYTEAFF.

This clone has just a few counts. The CDR3 is CASSSGGGKPQHF. In DNA form, the CDR3 reads TGTGCCAGCAGTTCAGGTGGGGGAAAGCCCCAGCATTTT. The rearrangement joins TRBV12-3 or TRBV12-4 to TRBJ1-5, with D maybe TRBD1 (5 bases). The CDR3 loop spans 13 amino acids. The germline V and J ends were trimmed by 4 bases and 8 bases, with 12 bases remaining between them.

The chain uses TRBV11-3 and TRBJ1-1, with unresolved D. Trimming stripped 6 bases from V and 4 bases from J, with 15 bases between. The germline V gene has CDR1 SGHNT and CDR2 YENEEA. The CDR3 is made up of 14 amino acids. The CDR3 sequence is CASSSTPAGTEAFF. The CDR3 DNA reads TGTGCCAGCAGTAGCACTCCGGCAGGCACTGAAGCTTTCTTT.

This rearrangement joins TRBV18 to TRBJ1-1; the match to TRBD1 covers 7 bases. Germline CDR1 reads KGHSH; CDR2 reads LQKENI. The CDR3 consists of 16 residues. Unmatched junction bases numbered 9, after V lost 5 bases and J lost 0 bases. CDR3 DNA sequence: TGTGCCAGCTCAACGGGGACAGCCCTCATGAACACTGAAGCTTTCTTT. It is translated as CASSTGTALMNTEAFF.

The chain combines TRBV28 with TRBJ1-1; perhaps TRBD1 as D (5 bases). The V and J ends lost 7 bases and 0 bases respectively, with 21 bases between them. The CDR3 has 17 residues. CDR1 is MDHEN, CDR2 SYDVKM, per germline. CDR3 protein: CASTVWGTGTMNTEAFF. Written as DNA, the CDR3 is TGTGCCAGCACCGTTTGGGGGACCGGGACTATGAACACTGAAGCTTTCTTT.

This clone was picked up one time. This chain joins TRBV30 and TRBJ1-1; D not resolved. The V gene lost 8 bases and the J gene lost 7 bases, with 14 bases spanning the gap. This CDR3 contains 11 residues. Germline CDR1 GTSNPN, CDR2 SVGIG (reference sequence). The CDR3 here is CATHAGFEAFF. In nucleotides, the CDR3 is TGTGCCACCCATGCAGGCTTTGAAGCTTTCTTT. The variable domain in full, with the rest retrieved from reference TRBV30 and TRBJ1-1, is SQTIHQWPATLVQPVGSPLSLECTVEGTSNPNLYWYRQAAGRGLQLLFYSVGIGQISSEVPQNLSASRPQDRQFILSSKKLLLSDSGFYLCATHAGFEAFFGQGTRLTVV.

A remark on this clone: One junction end disagrees with the germline gene, perhaps due to a read error. The chain links TRBV11-1 to TRBJ1-5; D is possibly TRBD1 (5 bases). The CDR3 contains 13 residues. Per the germline V gene, CDR1 is SGHAT and CDR2 is FQDESV (reference sequence). CDR3 DNA: TGTGCCAGCAGTTTAGGGGTGGATCAGCCCCAGCATTTT. It specifies CASSLGVDQPQHF.

This clone has a single count. Its ends do not fully match the called genes, so a read error is possible. DNA for the CDR3: TGTGCCAGCTCACCAGGGGGACAGGGCACGGATACGCAGTATTTT. This sequence encodes CASSPGGQGTDTQYF. The chain couples TRBV18 to TRBJ2-3; 9 bases are a match to TRBD1. The V gene's germline CDR1 is KGHSH and CDR2 LQKENI. This CDR3 has 15 residues.

V usage is TRBV3-1 (or the pseudogene TRBV3-2) and J usage is TRBJ2-2; TRBD1 agrees at 7 bases. This CDR3 has 13 residues. V gave up 4 bases and J gave up 6 bases; unmatched junction bases: 2. Germline CDR1 reads LGHDT; CDR2 reads YNNKEL (reference sequence). Here the CDR3 reads CASSPDRAGELFF. The CDR3 nucleotides are TGTGCCAGCAGCCCAGACAGGGCCGGGGAGCTGTTTTTT.

V usage is TRBV6-5 and J usage is TRBJ1-1; D gene unclear. The germline V and J ends were trimmed by 6 bases and 3 bases, with 14 bases remaining between them. The CDR3 consists of 14 residues. The germline gives CDR1 MNHEY, CDR2 SVGAGI. CDR3 region: CASSREGGYTEAFF. DNA for the CDR3: TGTGCCAGCAGCCGAGAGGGAGGGTACACTGAAGCTTTCTTT.

This chain connects TRBV12-3 or TRBV12-4 to TRBJ1-5, with D perhaps TRBD1 (5 bases). Trimming removed 1 base from V and 6 bases from J, with 7 bases in between. The CDR3 length is 13 residues. The CDR3 protein is CASSLERGQPQHF. CDR3 bases: TGTGCCAGCAGTTTAGAAAGGGGTCAGCCCCAGCATTTT.

As for this clone: One end of the junction fails to match germline, which may point to a read error. The gene calls are TRBV7-9 and TRBJ2-7, with 7 positions matching TRBD1. CDR3 length: 9 residues. Germline-derived CDR1 and CDR2 are SEHNR and FQNEAQ (reference sequence). CDR3 loop: CASSLTGDF. Here the CDR3 DNA reads TGTGCCAGCAGCTTAACAGGGGACTTC. The complete variable domain, with remaining parts taken from reference TRBV7-9 and TRBJ2-7, reads DTGVSQNPRHKITKRGQNVTFRCDPISEHNRLYWYRQTLGQGPEFLTYFQNEAQLEKSRLLSDRFSAERPKGSFSTLEIQRTEQGDSAMYLCASSLTGDFGPGTRLTVT.